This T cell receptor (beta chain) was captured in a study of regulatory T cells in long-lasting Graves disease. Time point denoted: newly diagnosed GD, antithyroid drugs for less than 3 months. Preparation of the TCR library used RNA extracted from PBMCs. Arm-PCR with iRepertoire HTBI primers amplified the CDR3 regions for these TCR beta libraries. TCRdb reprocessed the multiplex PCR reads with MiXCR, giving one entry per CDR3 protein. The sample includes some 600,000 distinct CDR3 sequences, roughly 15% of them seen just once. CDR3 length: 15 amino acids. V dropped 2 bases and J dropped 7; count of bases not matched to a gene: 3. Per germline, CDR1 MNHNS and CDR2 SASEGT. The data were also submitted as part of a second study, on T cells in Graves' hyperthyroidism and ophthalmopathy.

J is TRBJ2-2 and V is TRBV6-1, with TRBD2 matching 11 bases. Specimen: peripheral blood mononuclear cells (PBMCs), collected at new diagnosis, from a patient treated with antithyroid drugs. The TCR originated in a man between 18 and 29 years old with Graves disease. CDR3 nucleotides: TGTGCCAGCAGTGAATCGACTAGCGGGAACGGGGAGCTGTTTTTT. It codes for CASSESTSGNGELFF.